This TCR beta chain appears in the sequencing data of a study of CD8 T cells in ankylosing spondylitis. Study conclusions and caveats: Seven or eight highly homologous variants made up a TCR beta motif, and this motif appeared characteristic of ankylosing spondylitis blood. In reactive arthritis synovial fluid and blood, some motif variants had been reported before.

One entry per CDR3 protein, called by TCRdb with MiXCR from the 5' RACE reads. Of fewer than 400,000 distinct CDR3 sequences listed, 20% to 25% are singletons. CDR3 length equals 14 residues. The V gene lost 4 bases and the J gene lost 8 bases, with 18 bases spanning the gap. Germline V gene data show CDR1 as SGHRS and CDR2 as YFSETQ. This clonotype occurred a few times. The antigen is unknown. The receptor was derived from a male donor with ankylosing spondylitis. The chain has TRBV5-1 and TRBJ1-2; D call uncertain. The specimen sequenced was blood, either unsorted or a sorted T cell fraction (not recorded which). This CDR3 is CASSIGPVVGGYTF. The CDR3 DNA sequence: TGCGCCAGCAGCATCGGGCCAGTCGTGGGAGGCTACACCTTC.